A single T cell receptor (beta chain) is shown here with its context. Its antigen is currently not known. The source of the sample is a study of cytomegalovirus exposure and HLA in healthy donors (dated by TCRdb to about 2017). Turning to the overall study: An earlier analysis of under 600 of the donors reported roughly 270 Gb of sequence data and 120 million or so unique TCR beta sequences from 190 million or so T cells. Typing coverage differed by locus: A, B, C, DRB1 and DQB1 were typed in roughly 620-640 donors, DQA1 in about 550, DPA1 in 600 to 610, and DPB1 in 400 to 490. Among the roughly 390 genotyped donors, 75% to 90% belonged to the genetic ancestry cluster associated with self-reported Caucasian donors. Across some 400 genotyped donors of the cohort, an average of about 240,000 unique TCR beta nucleotide sequences per donor were sequenced, and approximately 17% of those sequences were non-productive. Roughly five DR-DQ haplotypes were treated as single units for association and clustering because of strong linkage in the cohort. High-throughput TCR immunosequencing, statistical association of individual TCRs with disease status, and machine learning were combined to predict cytomegalovirus infection status. Rather than using new phenotypic data, the later analysis identified candidate immune exposures from TCR beta sequences and from how often those sequences occurred across donors. Donor age, sex, ethnicity and CMV serostatus were compiled alongside the repertoire data. In an earlier analysis of over 550 of the donors, high-throughput TCR beta sequencing was used to judge whether each TCR beta V gene segment behaved as functional or pseudogenic. A later genetic analysis used genome-wide SNP genotypes for about 60% of the roughly 700 donors, treating that subset as a discovery cohort. Both class I and class II loci were covered by HLA typing, at four-digit resolution. The T cell repertoires of 666 subjects were profiled by immunosequencing and related to cytomegalovirus serostatus. Every repertoire in the discovery cohort had been generated on one and the same sequencing platform. An early release that covered some 640 HLA-typed donors contained approximately 300 gigabases of sequencing data and around 80 million unique TCR sequences. The study was designed to test whether signatures of past pathogen exposure could be identified by cataloging public T cell receptors. A separate validation cohort of some 130 different subjects was used in addition to the approximately 700-subject first cohort. In a later analysis, previously published TCR beta repertoires from fewer than 750 donors were re-analyzed and high-resolution HLA genotyping was added so that TCR occurrence patterns could be studied.

The cohort consisted of more than 650 healthy bone marrow donors. At the time of sampling, all cohort members were nominally healthy, though unrecorded immune exposures were likely present. The donor tested CMV seronegative and was one of the 352 seronegative cohort members. Every donor gave a peripheral blood sample, and the peripheral blood mononuclear cells from that sample were used for TCR beta sequencing. The Qiagen DNeasy Blood Extraction Kit was used to extract genomic DNA from the blood cell samples. The receptor library was made with the immunoSEQ multiplex PCR assay. For the multiplex PCR, a mixture combining 60 forward primers for TCR Vbeta segments and 13 reverse primers for TCR Jbeta segments was used. A multiplex PCR assay on genomic DNA amplified the CDR3 region of rearranged TCR beta genes. The amplified TCR beta libraries were sequenced on the Illumina HiSeq System as 87-base-pair reads. As for how the authors treated the data: Across the 700 or so repertoires, a later analysis counted around 80 million unique TCR beta chains, some 11 million of which were shared by at least two donors. To remove PCR and sequencing errors, raw reads were error-corrected and collapsed into unique sequences using a nearest-neighbor algorithm that merged closely related sequences. To assign V, D and J gene segments, CDR3 sequences were aligned to IMGT reference sequences. For a sequence to be retained, a match of at least six nucleotides to both a V gene segment and a J gene segment was required. A rearrangement was called productive if the CDR3 had no stop codons and remained in frame with V and J, and every other rearrangement was called non-productive. Following IMGT convention, CDR3 was defined as the stretch from the second conserved V-encoded cysteine to the conserved J-encoded phenylalanine. In an earlier analysis of around 640 of the donors, sequences lacking an unambiguous match to a single V gene segment were excluded. An earlier analysis of a few hundred of the donors classified V segments as functional when productive rearrangements were above 56.7% and as segregating when the standard deviation between donors was above 5%. A statistical classification framework was built to diagnose cytomegalovirus status from the catalog of TCR beta chain sequences. A later analysis assigned V and J genes by comparing TCR nucleotide sequences with IMGT/GENE-DB human TR gene sequences. A later analysis assigned CDR3 sequences and most-parsimonious VDJ recombination scenarios with the TCRdist pipeline. In a later analysis, each TCR beta chain was defined by its CDR3 amino acid sequence together with its V-gene family, and reads without a unique V-gene family were excluded. In a later analysis, 450 to 600 highly shared, low-generation-probability nucleotide sequences were removed to address suspected cross-contamination and a sequencing artifact. For each public chain, a later analysis derived a clonal expansion index from normalized ranks of inferred template counts within each repertoire. In a later analysis, generation probabilities were computed using a VDJ recombination model fitted to out-of-frame rearrangements, and the results were checked against IGoR. Hypergeometric tests were used in a later analysis to score TCR-TCR, TCR-HLA and TCR-CMV co-occurrence, with a repertoire-size bias correction applied to the TCR pairs. False discovery rates were estimated in a later analysis by permuting HLA or CMV assignments 20 times. A later analysis grouped co-occurring TCRs with DBSCAN, adding TCRdist sequence similarity when clustering within HLA-allele-positive subsets. Repertoires with fewer than 30,000 or more than 120,000 public chains, plus five repertoires with anomalous nucleotide sharing, were excluded from co-occurrence clustering. Sourced from immuneACCESS, this table was stored by TCRdb with only in-frame sequences that have V and J called. A share of the clones is absent; for the studies checked, an unresolved V gene accounts for under half, and the remainder has no known explanation. Clonal size and the V and J genes are those of that table, whereas D and trimming came from the DNA. This sample's table has entries for under 70,000 clones. The biggest ten clones account for 2.1% of the sample.

Broader findings and caveats from the paper: In a later analysis, the rate of TCR association differed among HLA loci, with DRB1 alleles having the most associated TCRs and HLA-C alleles having the fewest. The authors suggested that the approach could potentially be generalized to other disease states and immunological phenotypes. At a false discovery rate of 0.05, a later analysis linked 15,000 to 20,000 TCR beta sequences to specific HLA alleles. The cohort was sequenced for TCR beta chains only, and without alpha or paired-chain data the features that could be detected were limited. The study listed 150 to 200 TCR beta chains as associated with cytomegalovirus. A later analysis found that most CMV-associated TCR beta chains appeared HLA-restricted, with HLA associations seemingly driven largely by CMV exposure. Correlated functional status among segregating V segments might reflect linkage disequilibrium, but an unknown experimental factor could not be ruled out. A cluster of highly shared sequence variants was judged likely to represent a technical artifact of the sequencing pipeline. A later genetic analysis associated a missense DCLRE1C variant with V-gene and J-gene trimming of TCR beta chains, and an independent cohort replicated the association. According to a later genetic analysis, donors in an Asian-associated ancestry cluster had fewer N-insertions in productive TCRs than the roughly 670-donor mean. Across donors, most TCR sequences were observed very rarely, whereas some public TCRs were present in many individuals. A further reported finding was that TCR beta sequences accurately predicted the HLA-A and HLA-B alleles for most subjects in the first cohort. An earlier analysis of roughly 570 of the donors showed that most TCR beta V segments appeared in productive rearrangements either about 90% or about 30% of the time, which broadly matched IMGT annotations. In vitro tests confirmed that a few of the cytomegalovirus-associated TCR beta chains recognize cytomegalovirus antigens. When HLA alleles, especially DR and DQ, strongly co-occurred, attributing TCR associations to individual alleles was difficult. HLA typing was unavailable for some donors at each locus, so association tests used only the typed subset. Immune exposure information for the cohort was limited to CMV serostatus. A later analysis reported that several top co-occurrence clusters appeared linked to parvovirus B19, influenza, CMV and Epstein-Barr virus. Compared with equally common non-associated chains, HLA-associated TCR beta chains in a later analysis were more clonally expanded and had lower generation probabilities. Seventeen rarely observed V segments, including chromosome 9 orphons, were excluded from the earlier analysis of almost 600 of the donors because counts were too low. Presence/absence analyses assumed roughly uniform sequencing depth across donors, an assumption that may not hold. The classifier was reported to diagnose cytomegalovirus status with high specificity and sensitivity in both the original and validation cohorts.

The sequenced sample consisted of PBMCs. The sequence derives from a woman aged 18-35 years in good health and CMV-seronegative.

The CDR3 loop reads CASRGPATEAFF. The nucleotide sequence reads as follows: TGTGCCAGCAGGGGGCCGGCCACTGAAGCTTTCTTT. The chain was built from TRBV6-5 and TRBJ1-1, with a weak D call of TRBD1 (5 bases match). The CDR1 and CDR2 encoded by the germline V gene are MNHEY and SVGAGI. Taken from cysteine to phenylalanine, the CDR3 has 12 residues. Solely the CDR3 DNA is kept, with 36 bases framed from the first base. Trimming costs V 6 bases and J 4 bases, and their ends lie 9 bases apart.